One and the same sample provided the 23 T cell receptor beta chains below, sequenced in a study of T cells after yellow fever vaccination. TCRdb reprocessed the 5' RACE reads via MiXCR and lists one record per CDR3 protein. The data hold about 550,000 distinct CDR3 sequences, with less than 20% observed a single time. The input for sequencing was PBMCs, taken 15 days after the yellow fever booster vaccination. The receptors stem from a man aged 25 to 40 who received the YFV17D yellow fever vaccine.

The rearrangement uses TRBV5-1 and TRBJ2-1, with D hard to call. The V gene's germline CDR1 is SGHRS and CDR2 YFSETQ. V dropped 2 bases and J dropped 6 bases, with 15 bases sitting between them. CDR3 size: 15 residues. Here the CDR3 DNA reads TGCGCCAGCAGCTTAATTAGCTTAGGTTCCAATGAGCAGTTCTTC. Its protein product is CASSLISLGSNEQFF.

This clonotype was recorded at least ten times. The junction departs from germline at one end; a sequencing error may be responsible. This chain uses TRBV5-1 with TRBJ2-3; maybe TRBD2 (6 bases). The V gene's germline CDR1 is SGHRS and CDR2 YFSETQ. The CDR3 length is 15 residues. CDR3 residues: CASSLRAGGTDTQYF. CDR3 in DNA: TGTGCCAGCAGCCTCAGAGCGGGCGGCACAGATACGCAGTATTTT.

In this sample, this clonotype turned up a few times. The DNA for the CDR3 is TGCAGCGTTGGATTTCTGACGGCCTACAATGAGCAGTTCTTC. Protein: CSVGFLTAYNEQFF. The rearrangement links TRBV29-1 to TRBJ2-1, with D unresolved. The CDR3 spans 14 residues. Germline V gives CDR1 SQVTM, CDR2 ANQGSEA. V was cut by 4 bases and J by 2 bases, with 12 bases left in between.

The J gene is TRBJ2-4, the V gene TRBV11-2; TRBD1 aligns across 7 bases. Looked up from germline, CDR1 is SGHAT and CDR2 is FQNNGV. This CDR3 contains 15 residues. The ends lost 5 bases at V and 1 base at J; junction bases unmatched: 5. The CDR3 region is CASSTDRAAKNIQYF. The CDR3 DNA is TGTGCCAGCAGCACCGACAGGGCGGCCAAAAACATTCAGTACTTC.

J is TRBJ2-1 and V is TRBV18; 10 bases line up with TRBD2. Trimming cost V 3 bases and J 1 base; bases outside gene matches: 6. The length of the CDR3 is 17 residues. The V gene's germline CDR1 is KGHSH and CDR2 LQKENI. The CDR3 nucleotides read TGTGCCAGCTCACCGGTCGTAGCGGGAGGATCCTACAATGAGCAGTTCTTC. Its protein is CASSPVVAGGSYNEQFF.

The V and J genes are TRBV7-9 and TRBJ2-1, with TRBD1 matching 9 bases. The CDR3 extends over 15 amino acids. Trimming took 6 bases from V and 5 from J; bases not matched to a gene: 8. Germline CDR1 reads SEHNR; CDR2 reads FQNEAQ (reference sequence). In DNA form, the CDR3 reads TGTGCCAGCAGTTCCGGGACAGGGCTTGACAATGAGCAGTTCTTC. It encodes CASSSGTGLDNEQFF.

This clonotype has a handful of counts. The chain combines TRBV29-1 with TRBJ2-3; D gene unclear. Per the germline V gene, CDR1 is SQVTM and CDR2 is ANQGSEA. Trimming stripped 4 bases from V and 3 bases from J, with 5 bases between. The CDR3 totals 11 residues. The CDR3 loop is CSVGATDTQYF. The CDR3 DNA sequence: TGCAGCGTTGGGGCTACAGATACGCAGTATTTT.

This clonotype occurred a few times. This rearrangement joins TRBV7-8 to TRBJ2-1; TRBD2 matches 10 bases. Germline V gene lookup returns CDR1 SGHVS and CDR2 FQNEAQ. This CDR3 spans 18 amino acids. With V trimmed by 4 bases and J by 1 base, 10 bases remained unmatched. The DNA for the CDR3 is TGTGCCAGCAGCTGGGGGGCTAGCGGGAGAGTTTCCTACAATGAGCAGTTCTTC. It specifies CASSWGASGRVSYNEQFF.

This chain links TRBV7-6 with TRBJ2-3; maybe TRBD2 (5 bases). V shed 4 bases and J shed 4 bases, with 12 bases lying between them. Germline-derived CDR1 and CDR2 are SGHVS and FNYEAQ. The CDR3 has 14 amino acids. The CDR3 reads CASSSATRADTQYF. The CDR3 DNA sequence: TGTGCCAGCAGCTCGGCCACTAGGGCAGATACGCAGTATTTT. Based on the CDR3 plus reference TRBV7-6 and TRBJ2-3, the full variable domain is GAGVSQSPRYKVTKRGQDVALRCDPISGHVSLYWYRQALGQGPEFLTYFNYEAQQDKSGLPNDRFSAERPEGSISTLTIQRTEQRDSAMYRCASSSATRADTQYFGPGTRLTVL.

This clonotype was found a few times. The junction differs from germline at one of its ends, possibly a read error. The V and J genes are TRBV5-1 and TRBJ1-3; D remains ambiguous. This CDR3 is built from 13 residues. From germline, CDR1 is SGHRS and CDR2 YFSETQ. The CDR3 here is CACSGASGNTIYF. The CDR3 region has the DNA TGCGCCTGCAGTGGTGCCTCTGGAAACACCATATATTTT.

The gene calls are TRBV5-4 and TRBJ1-4; a possible D gene is TRBD1 (6 bases). This CDR3 region has 14 residues. Germline-derived CDR1 and CDR2 are SGHNT and YYREEE (reference sequence). Trimming took 4 bases from V and 7 from J, leaving 14 bases between them. The CDR3 DNA reads TGTGCCAGCAGCCGTCAGGGGAGGGGTGAAAAACTGTTTTTT. Amino acids: CASSRQGRGEKLFF.

V is TRBV19 and J is TRBJ2-7; 7 bases are a match to TRBD2. Germline V gives CDR1 LNHDA, CDR2 SQIVND (reference sequence). The CDR3 has 14 residues. After removal of 2 bases from V and 5 bases from J, the junction contained 6 bases not matched to a gene. This CDR3 is CASSIRREPHEQYF. The CDR3 coding sequence is TGTGCCAGTAGTATACGGCGGGAGCCCCACGAGCAGTACTTC.

The CDR3 region is CASSQGDRTNEQFF. The CDR3 bases are TGTGCCAGCAGCCAAGGGGATAGAACTAATGAGCAGTTCTTC. The V and J genes are TRBV4-2 and TRBJ2-1; D ambiguous. Germline CDR1 is LGHNA and CDR2 is YNFKEQ. The V end lost 1 base, the J end lost 7 bases, and 11 bases lay between the germline ends. This CDR3 contains 14 residues.

This chain connects TRBV30 to TRBJ2-2; D may be TRBD2 (7 bases). The CDR3 length is 15 residues. Between the trimmed V and J ends, which lost 4 bases and 0 bases, there was a span of 12 bases. CDR1 is GTSNPN, CDR2 SVGIG, per germline (reference sequence). The CDR3 spells CAWKGGATNTGELFF. DNA for the CDR3: TGTGCCTGGAAGGGGGGGGCCACGAACACCGGGGAGCTGTTTTTT.

This clonotype was counted only a few times. The chain carries TRBV7-2 and TRBJ2-7; 9 bases agree with TRBD2. Germline V gene lookup returns CDR1 SGHTA and CDR2 FQGNSA. The CDR3 sequence is 14 residues long. The ends lost 7 bases at V and 3 bases at J; junction bases unmatched: 7. CDR3 amino acids: CASTSGTSFYEQYF. CDR3 nucleotides: TGTGCCAGCACTTCAGGGACTAGCTTCTACGAGCAGTACTTC. The full variable domain, in which reference TRBV7-2 and TRBJ2-7 provide the parts outside the CDR3, is GAGVSQSPSNKVTEKGKDVELRCDPISGHTALYWYRQSLGQGLEFLIYFQGNSAPDKSGLPSDRFSAERTGGSVSTLTIQRTQQEDSAVYLCASTSGTSFYEQYFGPGTRLTVT.

This clonotype was detected a few times. The V call is TRBV29-1, the J call TRBJ2-7; D remains unclear. Trimming removed 4 bases from V and 1 base from J, with 8 bases in between. In germline, CDR1 is SQVTM, CDR2 ANQGSEA. The CDR3 has 12 residues. DNA for the CDR3: TGCAGCGTTGTTTACAATTCCTACGAGCAGTACTTC. Translating gives CSVVYNSYEQYF.

The V gene is TRBV10-1, the J gene TRBJ2-3; the D gene is possibly TRBD2 (5 bases). There are 13 residues in the CDR3. The V gene lost 4 bases and the J gene lost 5 bases, with 10 bases spanning the gap. Germline CDR1 and CDR2: WNHNN and SYGVQD (reference sequence). CDR3 sequence: CASSAGVVDTQYF. Written as DNA, the CDR3 is TGCGCCAGCAGTGCCGGGGTGGTAGATACGCAGTATTTT.

This sequence joins TRBV15 and TRBJ2-7; D might be TRBD1 (5 bases). CDR1 and CDR2 from the germline V gene are LNHNV and YYDKDF (reference sequence). There are 13 residues in the CDR3. V gave up 5 bases and J gave up 3 bases, with 11 bases separating them. CDR3 nucleotide sequence: TGTGCCACCAGCGTTGGGCAGGGCTACGAGCAGTACTTC. This codes for CATSVGQGYEQYF.

This clonotype has just a few counts. The chain joins TRBV20-1 to TRBJ1-5; D might be TRBD1 (6 bases). Deletions cut 3 bases from V and 3 bases from J, with 18 bases between. The length of the CDR3 is 16 residues. CDR1 and CDR2 (germline): DFQATT, SNEGSKA (reference sequence). The CDR3 reads CSASPVSQGYNQPQHF. CDR3 nucleotides: TGCAGTGCTAGTCCCGTCTCGCAGGGGTACAATCAGCCCCAGCATTTT.

This chain connects TRBV7-2 to TRBJ1-2; D unresolved. V was clipped by 1 base and J by 4 bases, with 7 bases between them. Per the germline V gene, CDR1 is SGHTA and CDR2 is FQGNSA. CDR3 length: 13 residues. CDR3 amino acids: CASSLVGPYGYTF. The CDR3 DNA follows: TGTGCCAGCAGCTTAGTTGGGCCCTATGGCTACACCTTC.

The J gene is TRBJ2-5, the V gene TRBV6-1, with 7 bases fitting TRBD2. J was trimmed by 6 bases and V by 10 bases; bases with no gene match: 11. The CDR3 totals 13 residues. CDR1 is MNHNS, CDR2 SASEGT, per germline. CDR3 nucleotides: TGTGCCACCAGACTAGCCGGTGTACAGACCCAGTACTTC. It codes for CATRLAGVQTQYF.

The chain employs TRBV6-2 or TRBV6-3 and TRBJ2-2; 8 bases are a match to TRBD1. V lost 4 bases to trimming and J lost 4 bases; unmatched junction nucleotides: 2. Germline V gene sequence: CDR1 MNHEY, CDR2 SVGEGT. This CDR3 contains 14 residues. The CDR3 loop is CASSWDRSTGELFF. CDR3 coding DNA: TGTGCCAGCAGTTGGGACAGGAGCACCGGGGAGCTGTTTTTT.

In its sample, this clonotype was seen a few times. The chain joins TRBV4-2 to TRBJ2-7, with D hard to call. V was trimmed by 2 bases and J by 2 bases, leaving 13 bases between them. Germline CDR1 and CDR2: LGHNA and YNFKEQ. The CDR3 sequence is 15 residues long. In nucleotides, the CDR3 is TGTGCCAGCAGCCAAATGTTGCGACGGGCCTACGAGCAGTACTTC. This gives the protein CASSQMLRRAYEQYF.